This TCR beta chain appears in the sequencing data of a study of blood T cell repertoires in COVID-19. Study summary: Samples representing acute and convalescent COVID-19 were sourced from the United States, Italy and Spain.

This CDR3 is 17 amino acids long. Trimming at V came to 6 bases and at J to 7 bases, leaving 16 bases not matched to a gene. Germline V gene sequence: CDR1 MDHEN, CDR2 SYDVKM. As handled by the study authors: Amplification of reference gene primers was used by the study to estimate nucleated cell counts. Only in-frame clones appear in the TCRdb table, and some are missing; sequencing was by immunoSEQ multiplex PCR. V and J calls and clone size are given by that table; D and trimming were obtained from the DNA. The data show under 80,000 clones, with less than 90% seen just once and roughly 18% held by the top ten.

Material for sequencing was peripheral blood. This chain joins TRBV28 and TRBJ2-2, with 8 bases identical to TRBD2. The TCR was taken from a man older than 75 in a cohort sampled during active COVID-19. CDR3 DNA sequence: TGTGCCAGCAGCCTCCTAGGCCCGGGGGGGCCGTTCGGGGAGCTGTTTTTT. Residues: CASSLLGPGGPFGELFF.